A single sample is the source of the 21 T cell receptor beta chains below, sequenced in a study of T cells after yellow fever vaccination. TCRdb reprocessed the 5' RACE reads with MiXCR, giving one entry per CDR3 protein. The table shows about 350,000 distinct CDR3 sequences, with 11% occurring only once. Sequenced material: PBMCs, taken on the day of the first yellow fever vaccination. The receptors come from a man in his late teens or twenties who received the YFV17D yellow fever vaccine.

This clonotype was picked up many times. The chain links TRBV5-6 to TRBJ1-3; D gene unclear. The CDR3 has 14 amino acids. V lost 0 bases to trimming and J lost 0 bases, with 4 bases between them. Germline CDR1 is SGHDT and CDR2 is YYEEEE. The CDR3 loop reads CASSLESSGNTIYF. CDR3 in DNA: TGTGCCAGCAGCTTGGAGAGCTCTGGAAACACCATATATTTT.

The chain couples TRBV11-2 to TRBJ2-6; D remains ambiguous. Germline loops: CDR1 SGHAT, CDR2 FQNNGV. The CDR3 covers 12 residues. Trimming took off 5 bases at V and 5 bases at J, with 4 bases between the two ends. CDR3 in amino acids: CASSPRANVLTF. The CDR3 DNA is TGTGCCAGCAGCCCCCGGGCCAACGTCCTGACTTTC.

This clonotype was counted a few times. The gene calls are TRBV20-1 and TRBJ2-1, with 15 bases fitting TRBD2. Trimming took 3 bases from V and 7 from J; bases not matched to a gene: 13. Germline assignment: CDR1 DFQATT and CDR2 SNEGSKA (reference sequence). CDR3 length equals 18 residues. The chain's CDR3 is CSARPGLAGGLIWNEQFF. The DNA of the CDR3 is TGCAGTGCTAGGCCCGGACTAGCGGGGGGGCTAATATGGAATGAGCAGTTCTTC.

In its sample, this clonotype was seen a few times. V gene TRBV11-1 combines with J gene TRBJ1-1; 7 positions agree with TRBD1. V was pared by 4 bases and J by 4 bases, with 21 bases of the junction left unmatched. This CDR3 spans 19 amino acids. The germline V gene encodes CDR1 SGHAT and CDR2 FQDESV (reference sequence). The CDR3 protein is CASSSTSGQGVFSGTEAFF. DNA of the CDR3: TGTGCCAGCAGCTCGACCTCCGGGCAGGGGGTATTTTCGGGCACTGAAGCTTTCTTT.

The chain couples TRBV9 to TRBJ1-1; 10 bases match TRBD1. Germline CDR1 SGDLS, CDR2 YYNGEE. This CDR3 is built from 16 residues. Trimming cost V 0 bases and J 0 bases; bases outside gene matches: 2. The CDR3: CASSVEDRGVNTEAFF. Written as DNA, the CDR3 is TGTGCCAGCAGCGTAGAGGACAGGGGGGTGAACACTGAAGCTTTCTTT.

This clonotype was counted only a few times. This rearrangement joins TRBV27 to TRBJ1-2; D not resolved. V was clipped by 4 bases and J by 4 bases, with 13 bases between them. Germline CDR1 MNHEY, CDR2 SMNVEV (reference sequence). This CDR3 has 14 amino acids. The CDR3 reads CASSSYDGIYGYTF. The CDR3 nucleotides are TGTGCCAGCAGTTCGTACGACGGTATCTATGGCTACACCTTC.

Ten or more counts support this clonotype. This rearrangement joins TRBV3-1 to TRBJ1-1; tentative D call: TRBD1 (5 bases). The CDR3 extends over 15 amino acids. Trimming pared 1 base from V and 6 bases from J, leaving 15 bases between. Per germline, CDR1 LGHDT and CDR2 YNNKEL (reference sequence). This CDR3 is CASSQAGTGSAEAFF. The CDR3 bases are TGTGCCAGCAGCCAAGCAGGGACGGGCAGCGCTGAAGCTTTCTTT.

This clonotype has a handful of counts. The CDR3 DNA reads TGTGCCACCAGTGATTCACCGGGACAGGGGGCCTCAGATACGCAGTATTTT. It codes for CATSDSPGQGASDTQYF. The rearrangement uses TRBV24-1 and TRBJ2-3; 12 bases are shared with TRBD1. CDR1 is KGHDR and CDR2 is SFDVKD in the germline V gene. CDR3 length equals 17 residues. V gave up 2 bases and J gave up 4 bases; unmatched junction bases: 6.

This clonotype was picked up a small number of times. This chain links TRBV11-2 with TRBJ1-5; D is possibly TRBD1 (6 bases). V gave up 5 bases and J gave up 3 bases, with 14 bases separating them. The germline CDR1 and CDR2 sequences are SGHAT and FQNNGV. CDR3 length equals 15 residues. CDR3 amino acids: CASSPSTGLNQPQHF. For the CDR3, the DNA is TGTGCCAGCAGCCCCTCAACAGGGCTCAATCAGCCCCAGCATTTT.

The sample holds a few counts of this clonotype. The CDR3 loop reads CASSGTGPGYTF. The CDR3, as DNA: TGTGCCAGCAGCGGGACAGGGCCGGGCTACACCTTC. The chain carries TRBV9 and TRBJ1-2; 8 bases are a match to TRBD1. V dropped 3 bases and J dropped 8; count of bases not matched to a gene: 3. The CDR3 covers 12 residues. Germline assignment: CDR1 SGDLS and CDR2 YYNGEE.

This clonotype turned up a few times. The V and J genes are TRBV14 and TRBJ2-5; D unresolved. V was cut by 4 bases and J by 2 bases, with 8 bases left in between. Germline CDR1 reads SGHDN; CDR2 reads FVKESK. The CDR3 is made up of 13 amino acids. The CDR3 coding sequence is TGTGCCAGCAGCCCCTCGAGGCAAGAGACCCAGTACTTC. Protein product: CASSPSRQETQYF.

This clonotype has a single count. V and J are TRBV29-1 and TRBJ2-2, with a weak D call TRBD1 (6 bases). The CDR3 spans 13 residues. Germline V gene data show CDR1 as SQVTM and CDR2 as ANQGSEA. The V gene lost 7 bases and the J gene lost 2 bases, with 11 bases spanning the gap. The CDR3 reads CSAIGGNTGELFF. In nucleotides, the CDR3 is TGCAGCGCGATTGGGGGCAACACCGGGGAGCTGTTTTTT.

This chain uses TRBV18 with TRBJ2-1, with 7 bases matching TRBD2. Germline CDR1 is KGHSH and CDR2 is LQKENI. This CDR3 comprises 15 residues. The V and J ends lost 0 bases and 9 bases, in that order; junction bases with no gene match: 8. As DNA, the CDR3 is TGTGCCAGCTCACCACCAGGGAGCGGGGAGGCTGAGCAGTTCTTC. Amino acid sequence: CASSPPGSGEAEQFF.

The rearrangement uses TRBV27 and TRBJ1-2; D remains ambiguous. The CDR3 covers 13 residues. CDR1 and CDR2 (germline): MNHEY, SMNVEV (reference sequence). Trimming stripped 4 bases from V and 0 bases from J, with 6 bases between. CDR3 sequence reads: CASSYRANYGYTF. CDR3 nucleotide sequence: TGTGCCAGCAGTTATCGAGCTAACTATGGCTACACCTTC.

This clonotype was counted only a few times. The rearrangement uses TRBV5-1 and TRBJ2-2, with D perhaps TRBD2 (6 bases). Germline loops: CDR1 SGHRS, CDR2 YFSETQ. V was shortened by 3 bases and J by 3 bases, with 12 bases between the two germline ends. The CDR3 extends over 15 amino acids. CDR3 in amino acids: CASSWWASDTGELFF. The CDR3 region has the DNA TGCGCCAGCAGCTGGTGGGCTAGCGACACCGGGGAGCTGTTTTTT.

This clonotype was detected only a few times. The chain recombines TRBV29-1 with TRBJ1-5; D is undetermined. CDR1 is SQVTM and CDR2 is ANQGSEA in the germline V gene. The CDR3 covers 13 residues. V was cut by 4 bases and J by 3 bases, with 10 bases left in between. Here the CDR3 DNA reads TGCAGCGTTGGAGGGCAGGACAATCAGCCCCAGCATTTT. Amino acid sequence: CSVGGQDNQPQHF.

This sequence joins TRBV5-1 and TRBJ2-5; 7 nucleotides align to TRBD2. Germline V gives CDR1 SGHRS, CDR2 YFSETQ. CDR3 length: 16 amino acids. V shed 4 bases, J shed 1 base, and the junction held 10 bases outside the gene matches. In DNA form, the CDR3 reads TGCGCCAGCAGCCCGGGGGAGCGGGGAGTCCAAGAGACCCAGTACTTC. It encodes CASSPGERGVQETQYF.

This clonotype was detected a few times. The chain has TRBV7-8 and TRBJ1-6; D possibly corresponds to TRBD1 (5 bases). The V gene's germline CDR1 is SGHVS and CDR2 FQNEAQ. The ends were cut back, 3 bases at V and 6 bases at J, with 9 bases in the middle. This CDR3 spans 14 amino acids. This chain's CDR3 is CASSFRQLNSPLHF. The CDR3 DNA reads TGTGCCAGCAGCTTCAGACAGCTTAATTCACCCCTCCACTTT.

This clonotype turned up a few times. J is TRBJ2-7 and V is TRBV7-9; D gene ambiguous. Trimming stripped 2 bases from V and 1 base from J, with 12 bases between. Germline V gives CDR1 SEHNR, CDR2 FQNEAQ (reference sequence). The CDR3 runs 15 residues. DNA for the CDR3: TGTGCCAGCAGCTTATACGGTGGCCCGTCCTACGAGCAGTACTTC. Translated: CASSLYGGPSYEQYF.

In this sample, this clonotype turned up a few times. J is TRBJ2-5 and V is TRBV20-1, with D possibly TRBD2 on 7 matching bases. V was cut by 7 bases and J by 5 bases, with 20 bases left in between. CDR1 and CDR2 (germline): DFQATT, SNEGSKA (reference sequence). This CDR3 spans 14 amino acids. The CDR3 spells CSVLLGGAGETQYF. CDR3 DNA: TGCAGTGTCCTCTTAGGGGGGGCAGGGGAGACCCAGTACTTC.

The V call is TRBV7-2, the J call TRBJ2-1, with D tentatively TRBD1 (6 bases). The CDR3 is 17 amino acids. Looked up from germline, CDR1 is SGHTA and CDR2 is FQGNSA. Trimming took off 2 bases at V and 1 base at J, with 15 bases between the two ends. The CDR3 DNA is TGTGCCAGCAGCTTACTGGTGGGGGCCCCATCCTACAATGAGCAGTTCTTC. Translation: CASSLLVGAPSYNEQFF.